Given below is one T cell receptor beta chain in context. The CDR3 has 16 residues. Trimming took off 1 base at V and 0 bases at J, with 12 bases between the two ends. Germline V gene data show CDR1 as SGDLS and CDR2 as YYNGEE. Original handling: From reference gene primer amplification, estimates of nucleated cell counts were derived. TCRdb's copy holds only in-frame clones and misses some; the assay was immunoSEQ multiplex PCR. V and J calls and clone size follow that table, whereas D and trimming were derived from the DNA. The table lists more than 50,000 clones, over 70% of them singletons. This entry comes from a study of blood T cell repertoires in COVID-19. Background on the study: Researchers got acute and convalescent COVID-19 samples from the United States, Italy and Spain. Sources were T cells, B-cell-depleted T cells, or PBMCs; the material itself was cDNA or gDNA.

This chain connects TRBV9 to TRBJ2-3; tentative D call: TRBD1 (5 bases). The sequenced material came from peripheral blood. The clonotype was recovered from a woman between 65 and 79 years old with acute or convalescent COVID-19. CDR3 coding DNA: TGTGCCAGCAGCGTAACGAAGACAGTAAGCACAGATACGCAGTATTTT. Translation: CASSVTKTVSTDTQYF.